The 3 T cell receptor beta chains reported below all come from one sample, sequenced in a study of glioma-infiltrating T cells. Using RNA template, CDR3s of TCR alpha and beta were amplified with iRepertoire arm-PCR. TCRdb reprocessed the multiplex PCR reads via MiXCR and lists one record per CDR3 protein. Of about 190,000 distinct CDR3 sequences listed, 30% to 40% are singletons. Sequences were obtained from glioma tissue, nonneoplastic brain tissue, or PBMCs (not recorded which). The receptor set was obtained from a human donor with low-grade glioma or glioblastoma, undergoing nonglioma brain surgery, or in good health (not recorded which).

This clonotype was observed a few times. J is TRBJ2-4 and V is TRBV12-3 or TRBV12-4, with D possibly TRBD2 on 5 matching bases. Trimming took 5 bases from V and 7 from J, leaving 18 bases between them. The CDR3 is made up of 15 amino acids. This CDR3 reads CASSLGKGTWNIQYF. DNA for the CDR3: TGTGCCAGCAGTCTCGGGAAGGGTACGTGGAACATTCAGTACTTC.

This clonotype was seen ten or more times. CDR3 DNA: TGTGCCAGCAGTCAGACTAGCGGGAGGTTCCACGAGCAGTACTTC. Encoded protein: CASSQTSGRFHEQYF. This chain links TRBV28 with TRBJ2-7, with 13 bases identical to TRBD2. Trimming cost V 5 bases and J 5 bases; bases outside gene matches: 6. CDR3 size: 15 residues. The V gene's germline CDR1 is MDHEN and CDR2 SYDVKM.

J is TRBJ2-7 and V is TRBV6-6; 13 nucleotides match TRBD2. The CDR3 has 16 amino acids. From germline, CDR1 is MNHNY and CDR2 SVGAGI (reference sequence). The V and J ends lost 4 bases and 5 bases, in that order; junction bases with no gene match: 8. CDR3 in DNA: TGTGCCAGCAGTTTTCCGGGACTAGCGGGATACAACGAGCAGTACTTC. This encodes CASSFPGLAGYNEQYF.